What follows are 21 T cell receptor beta chains derived from one specimen sequenced in a study of blood T cell repertoires in COVID-19. The assay was immunoSEQ multiplex PCR, and TCRdb's table has in-frame clones only and misses some. The profile covers about 69,000 clones, with over 70% appearing a single time and more than 15% taken by the ten largest. Sequencing was done on a sample of peripheral blood. The receptor set was obtained from a man aged 60 to 69 with acute or convalescent COVID-19.

The chain is built from TRBV6-2 or TRBV6-3 and TRBJ1-6, with D unclear. Per germline, CDR1 MNHEY and CDR2 SVGEGT. The CDR3 loop spans 15 amino acids. V was pared by 0 bases and J by 8 bases, with 11 bases between. The CDR3 DNA reads TGTGCCAGCAGTTACTCATCGGGATTACATTCACCCCTCCACTTT. It specifies CASSYSSGLHSPLHF.

This clone was seen only once. This sequence joins TRBV27 and TRBJ2-3; 8 bases agree with TRBD1. The ends lost 5 bases at V and 4 bases at J; junction bases unmatched: 8. The germline V gene encodes CDR1 MNHEY and CDR2 SMNVEV (reference sequence). This CDR3 is 15 amino acids long. In DNA form, the CDR3 reads TGTGCCAGCAGTCCGACAGGGGTTAGGGCAGATACGCAGTATTTT. Translating gives CASSPTGVRADTQYF.

This clone was detected a few times. Germline and junction disagree at one end, which may indicate a read error. V and J are TRBV11-3 and TRBJ1-5; D unresolved. In germline, CDR1 is SGHNT, CDR2 YENEEA. The CDR3 contains 12 residues. Written as DNA, the CDR3 is TGTGCCAGCAGCTCCGACGCCCCTACCGGGGATTTT. Residues: CASSSDAPTGDF.

The V and J genes are TRBV7-2 and TRBJ1-2, with D tentatively TRBD1 (5 bases). CDR3 size: 14 residues. Trimming took off 5 bases at V and 4 bases at J, with 14 bases between the two ends. In germline, CDR1 is SGHTA, CDR2 FQGNSA. CDR3 protein: CASSPQGGGYGYTF. The CDR3 DNA is TGTGCCAGCAGCCCCCAGGGAGGAGGCTATGGCTACACCTTC.

The chain has TRBV11-2 and TRBJ1-1, with D perhaps TRBD1 (5 bases). Germline V CDR1 and CDR2: SGHAT, FQNNGV. The CDR3 contains 14 residues. V dropped 2 bases and J dropped 7 bases, with 14 bases sitting between them. The CDR3 loop reads CASSLLQGRNEAFF. The CDR3 DNA follows: TGTGCCAGCAGCTTACTCCAGGGTCGGAATGAAGCTTTCTTT.

The rearrangement links TRBV18 to TRBJ2-3; 7 bases are a match to TRBD2. The V gene end was trimmed by 2 bases and the J gene end by 1 base; junction bases not matched to a gene: 6. Germline values: CDR1 KGHSH, CDR2 LQKENI. The CDR3 extends over 16 amino acids. This CDR3 is CASSPWSLAGTDTQYF. The CDR3 nucleotides read TGTGCCAGCTCACCATGGTCTCTAGCGGGCACAGATACGCAGTATTTT. Drawing the rest from reference TRBV18 and TRBJ2-3, the complete variable domain is NAGVMQNPRHLVRRRGQEARLRCSPMKGHSHVYWYRQLPEEGLKFMVYLQKENIIDESGMPKERFSAEFPKEGPSILRIQQVVRGDSAAYFCASSPWSLAGTDTQYFGPGTRLTVL.

This clone has a single count. The chain joins TRBV20-1 to TRBJ1-1; D is undetermined. V was trimmed by 8 bases and J by 4 bases, leaving 11 bases between them. This CDR3 spans 11 amino acids. Per germline, CDR1 DFQATT and CDR2 SNEGSKA (reference sequence). The chain's CDR3 is CSTFLRTEAFF. The DNA of the CDR3 is TGCAGTACCTTCCTGCGCACTGAAGCTTTCTTT.

The J gene is TRBJ2-5, the V gene TRBV12-3 or TRBV12-4; D is unclear. Trimming left V 8 bases short and J 0 bases short, with 10 bases between. The CDR3 is 13 amino acids. DNA for the CDR3: TGTGCCAGCCGTGCTGACAACCAAGAGACCCAGTACTTC. It specifies CASRADNQETQYF.

The chain has TRBV7-8 and TRBJ1-5; D possibly corresponds to TRBD1 (5 bases). CDR3 size: 17 residues. V dropped 5 bases and J dropped 2 bases, with 19 bases sitting between them. The germline gives CDR1 SGHVS, CDR2 FQNEAQ. The CDR3: CASSPQVRGGRNQPQHF. The CDR3 nucleotides are TGTGCCAGCAGCCCCCAGGTTCGGGGGGGACGCAATCAGCCCCAGCATTTT.

The V call is TRBV18, the J call TRBJ1-2; D might be TRBD1 (5 bases). CDR1 and CDR2 from the germline V gene are KGHSH and LQKENI. Deletions cut 1 base from V and 3 bases from J, with 9 bases between. The CDR3 has 14 residues. The CDR3 protein is CASSPRQTDYGYTF. For the CDR3, the DNA is TGTGCCAGCTCACCACGCCAGACAGACTATGGCTACACCTTC. Complete variable domain (other parts from reference TRBV18 and TRBJ1-2): NAGVMQNPRHLVRRRGQEARLRCSPMKGHSHVYWYRQLPEEGLKFMVYLQKENIIDESGMPKERFSAEFPKEGPSILRIQQVVRGDSAAYFCASSPRQTDYGYTFGSGTRLTVV.

J is TRBJ2-5 and V is TRBV7-3; 8 bases fit TRBD2. The CDR3 consists of 13 residues. V lost 5 bases, J lost 3 bases, and 2 bases stayed unmatched. CDR1 and CDR2 (germline): SGHTA, FQGTGA. The CDR3 is CASSARGEETQYF. The CDR3 DNA reads as TGTGCCAGCAGCGCGCGGGGGGAAGAGACCCAGTACTTC.

The chain employs TRBV6-5 and TRBJ2-7, with TRBD1 matching 9 bases. Germline CDR1 and CDR2: MNHEY and SVGAGI. The junction had 5 bases not matched to a gene; V was cut back by 2 bases and J by 6 bases. CDR3 length: 14 residues. CDR3 residues: CASSYRDRVSEQYF. DNA of the CDR3: TGTGCCAGCAGTTACCGGGACAGGGTCTCCGAGCAGTACTTC.

The chain is built from TRBV5-4 and TRBJ2-2; 9 bases are a match to TRBD2. Per germline, CDR1 SGHNT and CDR2 YYREEE (reference sequence). V lost 4 bases to trimming and J lost 3 bases; unmatched junction nucleotides: 7. The CDR3 runs to 16 residues. The chain's CDR3 is CASSTALAGHTGELFF. The CDR3 DNA sequence: TGTGCCAGCAGCACCGCCCTAGCGGGGCACACCGGGGAGCTGTTTTTT.

The chain uses TRBV5-1 and TRBJ2-2; D perhaps matches TRBD1 (6 bases). V lost 4 bases, J lost 0 bases, and 10 bases lay in between. This CDR3 contains 15 residues. The germline V gene has CDR1 SGHRS and CDR2 YFSETQ. The CDR3 coding sequence is TGCGCCAGCAGCGTGGGGGCCGCGAACACCGGGGAGCTGTTTTTT. Amino acid sequence: CASSVGAANTGELFF.

The chain links TRBV7-3 to TRBJ2-2; TRBD1 matches at 8 bases. The CDR3 extends over 16 amino acids. Trimming removed 4 bases from V and 5 bases from J; junction bases left unmatched: 9. The germline V gene has CDR1 SGHTA and CDR2 FQGTGA. This CDR3 reads CASSWGNGQGTGELFF. In nucleotides, the CDR3 is TGTGCCAGCAGCTGGGGGAACGGACAGGGAACCGGGGAGCTGTTTTTT.

Notes on this clone: The sample has other DNA sequences that encode this CDR3 too. The rearrangement joins TRBV2 to TRBJ1-5, with 7 bases that match TRBD1. With V trimmed by 5 bases and J by 5 bases, 6 bases remained unmatched. CDR1 is SNHLY and CDR2 is FYNNEI in the germline V gene. This CDR3 contains 14 residues. The CDR3 here is CASSPGQSYQPQHF. The CDR3 nucleotides are TGTGCCAGCAGTCCGGGACAGAGCTATCAGCCCCAGCATTTT.

V usage is TRBV11-2 and J usage is TRBJ1-1; unclear D gene. Deletions cut 5 bases from V and 4 bases from J, with 14 bases between. The CDR3 is 14 residues long. Germline assignment: CDR1 SGHAT and CDR2 FQNNGV. CDR3 sequence reads: CASSPSLTFTEAFF. In DNA, the CDR3 is TGTGCCAGCAGCCCATCCCTTACTTTCACTGAAGCTTTCTTT.

The V call is TRBV7-9, the J call TRBJ1-1, with unresolved D. Germline V lookup: CDR1 SEHNR, CDR2 FQNEAQ (reference sequence). The CDR3 totals 14 residues. Trimming took off 5 bases at V and 3 bases at J, with 13 bases between the two ends. The CDR3 region is CASSTGSGYTEAFF. The DNA for the CDR3 is TGTGCCAGCAGCACGGGATCGGGATACACTGAAGCTTTCTTT.

The V and J genes are TRBV9 and TRBJ2-7; D not resolved. The CDR3 sequence is 15 residues long. Trimming stripped 0 bases from V and 2 bases from J, with 12 bases between. Looked up from germline, CDR1 is SGDLS and CDR2 is YYNGEE. Here the CDR3 reads CASSVDHSPTYEQYF. The CDR3 bases are TGTGCCAGCAGCGTAGATCACTCTCCCACCTACGAGCAGTACTTC.

The chain links TRBV4-1 to TRBJ1-2, with D maybe TRBD1 (6 bases). The germline V and J ends were trimmed by 2 bases and 6 bases, with 13 bases remaining between them. CDR3 length: 14 amino acids. The germline CDR1 and CDR2 sequences are MGHRA and YSYEKL. CDR3 loop: CASSQPDRWDGYTF. The CDR3, as DNA: TGCGCCAGCAGCCAACCCGACAGGTGGGATGGCTACACCTTC.

In the case of this clone: Different DNA sequences within this sample yield the same CDR3. V is TRBV4-1 and J is TRBJ1-5; D uncertain. Germline assignment: CDR1 MGHRA and CDR2 YSYEKL. V shed 0 bases and J shed 5 bases, with 8 bases lying between them. The CDR3 totals 14 residues. The CDR3 region has the DNA TGCGCCAGCAGCCAAGATAGAGAAGATCAGCCCCAGCATTTT. Protein: CASSQDREDQPQHF.